The T cell receptor (beta chain) under discussion was sequenced for a study of cytomegalovirus exposure and HLA in healthy donors. General observations from the study: Over 15,000 TCR beta sequences were associated with HLA alleles at 0.05 false discovery rate in a later analysis.

Concerning this clone: Its antigen is unknown.

With 5 bases clipped from V and 5 bases from J, the junction kept 3 bases outside the gene matches. This CDR3 region has 14 residues. Looked up from germline, CDR1 is LNHDA and CDR2 is SQIVND (reference sequence). In the PCR, 60 Vbeta and 13 Jbeta primers were used. Assay: immunoSEQ multiplex PCR; the TCRdb copy retains only in-frame clones and omits some. The sample shows approximately 120,000 clones, roughly four fifths of them seen only once. The source material was PBMCs. This receptor was obtained from a man aged 18-30 years in good health and CMV-seronegative. The chain joins TRBV19 to TRBJ1-4; 9 bases line up with TRBD1. The CDR3 DNA sequence: TGTGCCAGTAGTGGGACAGGGTGGAATGAAAAACTGTTTTTT. Protein: CASSGTGWNEKLFF.